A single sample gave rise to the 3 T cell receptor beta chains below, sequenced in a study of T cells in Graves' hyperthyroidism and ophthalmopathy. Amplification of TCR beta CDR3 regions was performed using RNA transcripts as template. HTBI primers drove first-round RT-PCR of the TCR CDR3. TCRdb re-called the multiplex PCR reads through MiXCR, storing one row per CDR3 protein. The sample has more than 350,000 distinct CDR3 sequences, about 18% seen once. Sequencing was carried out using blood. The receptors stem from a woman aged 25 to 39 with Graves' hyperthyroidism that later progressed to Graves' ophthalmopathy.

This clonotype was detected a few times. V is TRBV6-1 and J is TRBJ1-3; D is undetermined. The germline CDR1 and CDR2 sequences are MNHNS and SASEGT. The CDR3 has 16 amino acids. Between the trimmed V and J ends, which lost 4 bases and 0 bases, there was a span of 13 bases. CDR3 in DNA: TGTGCCAGCAGTGTAGATACACGGTCCTCTGGAAACACCATATATTTT. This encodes CASSVDTRSSGNTIYF.

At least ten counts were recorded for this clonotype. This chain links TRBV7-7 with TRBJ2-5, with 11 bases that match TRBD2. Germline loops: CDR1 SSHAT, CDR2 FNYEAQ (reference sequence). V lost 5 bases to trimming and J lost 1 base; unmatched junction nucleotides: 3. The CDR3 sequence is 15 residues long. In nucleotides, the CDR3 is TGTGCCAGCAGCCCGCTAGCGGGGGGCCAAGAGACCCAGTACTTC. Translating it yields CASSPLAGGQETQYF.

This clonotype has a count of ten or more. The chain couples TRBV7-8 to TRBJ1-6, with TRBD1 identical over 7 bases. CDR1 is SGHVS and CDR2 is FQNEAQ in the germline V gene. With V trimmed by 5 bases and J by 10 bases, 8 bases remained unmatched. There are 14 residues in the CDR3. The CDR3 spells CASSLGDSMSPLHF. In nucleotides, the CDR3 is TGTGCCAGCAGCCTAGGGGACAGTATGTCACCCCTCCACTTT.